Below, one T cell receptor beta chain is given with its context. The data originate from a study of blood T cell repertoires in COVID-19. The CDR3 runs to 18 residues. The V gene's germline CDR1 is KGHSH and CDR2 LQKENI. J gave up 0 bases and V 5 bases, and 14 bases lay outside the gene matches. Clones were read by immunoSEQ multiplex PCR, and TCRdb kept only the in-frame ones, dropping some. The sample gives 300,000 to 400,000 clones, roughly 86% of which show up once; approximately 8% is in the top ten. The genes are TRBV18 and TRBJ1-1; 8 bases agree with TRBD1. The TCR originated in a woman aged 45-65 years who had recovered from COVID-19. Sample: peripheral blood. Here the CDR3 DNA reads TGTGCCAGCTCAACATCACTCCTCGGGACAGGTATGAACACTGAAGCTTTCTTT. Residues: CASSTSLLGTGMNTEAFF.